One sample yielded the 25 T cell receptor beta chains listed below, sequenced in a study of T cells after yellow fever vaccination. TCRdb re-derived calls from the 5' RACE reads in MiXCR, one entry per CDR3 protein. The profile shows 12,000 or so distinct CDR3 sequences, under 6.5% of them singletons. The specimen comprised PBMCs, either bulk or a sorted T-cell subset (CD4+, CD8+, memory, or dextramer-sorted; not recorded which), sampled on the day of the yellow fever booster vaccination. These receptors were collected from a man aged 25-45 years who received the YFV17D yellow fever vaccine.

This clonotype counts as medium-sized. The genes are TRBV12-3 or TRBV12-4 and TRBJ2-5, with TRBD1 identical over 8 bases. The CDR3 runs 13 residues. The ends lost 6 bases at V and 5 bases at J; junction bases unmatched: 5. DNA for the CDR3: TGTGCCAGCAGGAGTACAGGGGGTGAGACCCAGTACTTC. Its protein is CASRSTGGETQYF.

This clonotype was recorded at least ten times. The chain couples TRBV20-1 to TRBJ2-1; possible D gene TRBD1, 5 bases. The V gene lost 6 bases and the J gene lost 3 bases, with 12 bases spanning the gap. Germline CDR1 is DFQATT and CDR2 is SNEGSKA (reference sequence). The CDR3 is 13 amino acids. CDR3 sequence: CSAPRQGYNEQFF. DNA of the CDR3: TGCAGTGCCCCCCGGCAGGGCTACAATGAGCAGTTCTTC.

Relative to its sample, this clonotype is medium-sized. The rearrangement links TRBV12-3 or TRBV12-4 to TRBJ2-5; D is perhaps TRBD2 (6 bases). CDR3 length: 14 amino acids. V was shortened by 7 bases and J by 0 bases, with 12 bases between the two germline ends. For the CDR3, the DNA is TGTGCCAGCACCTCCCGGGACTACCAAGAGACCCAGTACTTC. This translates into CASTSRDYQETQYF.

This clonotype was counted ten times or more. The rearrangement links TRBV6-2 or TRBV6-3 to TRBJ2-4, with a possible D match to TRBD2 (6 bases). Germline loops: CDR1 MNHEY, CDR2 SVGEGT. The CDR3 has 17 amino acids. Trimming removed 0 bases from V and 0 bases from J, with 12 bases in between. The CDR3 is CASSYSYGGIAKNIQYF. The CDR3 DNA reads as TGTGCCAGCAGTTACTCCTACGGGGGTATAGCCAAAAACATTCAGTACTTC.

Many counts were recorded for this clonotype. The CDR3 DNA is TGCGCCAGCAGCCAAGAAGTGGCTTGGCAGGGATACGACAACACCGGGGAGCTGTTTTTT. It translates to CASSQEVAWQGYDNTGELFF. V usage is TRBV4-3 and J usage is TRBJ2-2; maybe TRBD1 (5 bases). V was cut by 0 bases and J by 2 bases, with 22 bases left in between. The CDR3 length is 20 residues. Germline V gives CDR1 LGHNA, CDR2 YSLEER.

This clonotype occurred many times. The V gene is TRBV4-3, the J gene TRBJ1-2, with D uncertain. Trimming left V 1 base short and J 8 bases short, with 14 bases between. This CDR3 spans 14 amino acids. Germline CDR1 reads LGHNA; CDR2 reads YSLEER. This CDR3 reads CASSQASGSRGYTF. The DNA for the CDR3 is TGCGCCAGCAGCCAAGCGTCCGGGTCGCGGGGCTACACCTTC.

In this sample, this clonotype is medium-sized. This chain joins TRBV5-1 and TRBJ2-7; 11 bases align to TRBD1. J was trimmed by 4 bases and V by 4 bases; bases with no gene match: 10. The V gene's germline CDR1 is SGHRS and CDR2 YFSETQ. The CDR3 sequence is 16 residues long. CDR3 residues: CASSGPGQGDYYEQYF. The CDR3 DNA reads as TGCGCCAGCAGCGGCCCGGGACAGGGGGATTATTACGAGCAGTACTTC.

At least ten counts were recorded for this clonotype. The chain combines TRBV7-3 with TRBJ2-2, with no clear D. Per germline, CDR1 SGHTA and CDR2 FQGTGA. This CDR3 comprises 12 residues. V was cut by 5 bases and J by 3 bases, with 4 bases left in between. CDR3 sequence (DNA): TGTGCCAGCAGCCGTTACACCGGGGAGCTGTTTTTT. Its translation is CASSRYTGELFF. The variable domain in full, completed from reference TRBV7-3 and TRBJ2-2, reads GAGVSQTPSNKVTEKGKYVELRCDPISGHTALYWYRQSLGQGPEFLIYFQGTGAADDSGLPNDRFFAVRPEGSVSTLKIQRTERGDSAVYLCASSRYTGELFFGEGSRLTVL.

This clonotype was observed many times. As DNA, the CDR3 is TGCAGTGCTAGCCCTAGCGGGAGCTCCTACGAGCAGTACTTC. Protein product: CSASPSGSSYEQYF. V usage is TRBV20-1 and J usage is TRBJ2-7, with 10 bases identical to TRBD2. V gave up 3 bases and J gave up 0 bases; unmatched junction bases: 2. The CDR3 has 14 amino acids. Per the germline V gene, CDR1 is DFQATT and CDR2 is SNEGSKA (reference sequence).

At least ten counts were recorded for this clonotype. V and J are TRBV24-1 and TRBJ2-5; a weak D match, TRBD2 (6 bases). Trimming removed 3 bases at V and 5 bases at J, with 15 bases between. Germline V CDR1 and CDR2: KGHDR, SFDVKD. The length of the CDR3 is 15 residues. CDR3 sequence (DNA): TGTGCCACCAGTGATCAGACGGGGGTGAGGGAGACCCAGTACTTC. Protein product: CATSDQTGVRETQYF.

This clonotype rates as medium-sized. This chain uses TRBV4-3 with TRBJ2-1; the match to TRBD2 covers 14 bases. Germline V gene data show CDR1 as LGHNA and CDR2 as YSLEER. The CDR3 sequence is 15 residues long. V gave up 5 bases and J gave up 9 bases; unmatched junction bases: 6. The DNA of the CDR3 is TGCGCCAGCAGCTACGGGACTAGCGGGAGCATTGAGCAGTTCTTC. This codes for CASSYGTSGSIEQFF.

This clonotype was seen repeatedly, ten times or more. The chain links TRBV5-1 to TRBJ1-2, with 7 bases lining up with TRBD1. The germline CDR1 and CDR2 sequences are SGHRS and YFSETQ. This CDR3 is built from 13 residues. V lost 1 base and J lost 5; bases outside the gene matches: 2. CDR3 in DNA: TGCGCCAGCAGCTTGAGGGGGCTGTATGGCTACACCTTC. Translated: CASSLRGLYGYTF.

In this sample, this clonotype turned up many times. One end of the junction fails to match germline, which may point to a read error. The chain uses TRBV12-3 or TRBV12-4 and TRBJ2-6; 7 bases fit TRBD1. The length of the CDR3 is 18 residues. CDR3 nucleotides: TGTGCCTGCAGTTTAGGACGCACAGGGGTAACTGGGGCCAACGTCCTGACTTTC. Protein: CACSLGRTGVTGANVLTF.

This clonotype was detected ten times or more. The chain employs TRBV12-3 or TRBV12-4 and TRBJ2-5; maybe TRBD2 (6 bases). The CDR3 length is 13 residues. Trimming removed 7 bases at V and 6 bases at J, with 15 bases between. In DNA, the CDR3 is TGTGCCAGCACCCTCTCGGGGGATAAGACCCAGTACTTC. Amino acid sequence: CASTLSGDKTQYF.

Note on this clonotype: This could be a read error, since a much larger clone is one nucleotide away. CDR3 nucleotides: TGTGCCAGCAGTTACTCGAGTACTAGCAACTACGAGCAGTACTTC. It codes for CASSYSSTSNYEQYF. The V gene is TRBV6-5, the J gene TRBJ2-7; D may be TRBD2 (6 bases). CDR3 length: 15 residues. V was cut by 0 bases and J by 3 bases, with 12 bases left in between. Germline V gene data show CDR1 as MNHEY and CDR2 as SVGAGI.

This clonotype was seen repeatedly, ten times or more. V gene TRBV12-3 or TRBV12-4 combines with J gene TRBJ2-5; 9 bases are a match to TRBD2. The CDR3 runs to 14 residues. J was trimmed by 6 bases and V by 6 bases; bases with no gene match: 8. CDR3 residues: CASSRSGSLKTQYF. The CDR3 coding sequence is TGTGCCAGCAGCCGTAGCGGGAGCTTAAAGACCCAGTACTTC.

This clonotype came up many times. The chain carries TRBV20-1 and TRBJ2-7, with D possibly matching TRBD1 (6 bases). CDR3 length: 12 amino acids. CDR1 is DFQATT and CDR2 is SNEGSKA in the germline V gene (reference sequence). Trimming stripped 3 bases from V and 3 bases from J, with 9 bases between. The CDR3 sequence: CSARGTLYEQYF. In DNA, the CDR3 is TGCAGTGCTAGGGGGACACTCTACGAGCAGTACTTC.

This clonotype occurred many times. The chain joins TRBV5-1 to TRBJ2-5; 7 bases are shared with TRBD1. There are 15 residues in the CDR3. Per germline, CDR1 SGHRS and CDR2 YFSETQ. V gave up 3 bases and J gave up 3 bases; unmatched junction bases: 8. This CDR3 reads CASSSGRRGKETQYF. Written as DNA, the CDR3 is TGCGCCAGCAGCTCTGGCCGCAGGGGGAAAGAGACCCAGTACTTC.

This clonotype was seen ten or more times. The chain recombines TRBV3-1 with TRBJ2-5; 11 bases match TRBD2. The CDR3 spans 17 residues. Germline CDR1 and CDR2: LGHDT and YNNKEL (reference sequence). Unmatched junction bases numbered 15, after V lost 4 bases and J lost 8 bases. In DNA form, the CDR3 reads TGTGCCAGCAGCCCCCCTCGTAAACTAGCGGGAGCCGTAACCCAGTACTTC. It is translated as CASSPPRKLAGAVTQYF.

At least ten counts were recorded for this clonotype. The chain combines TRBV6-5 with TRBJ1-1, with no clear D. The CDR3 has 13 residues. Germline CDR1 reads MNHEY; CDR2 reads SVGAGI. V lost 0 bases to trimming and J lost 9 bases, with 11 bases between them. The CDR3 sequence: CASSYSIGQQAFF. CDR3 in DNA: TGTGCCAGCAGTTACTCGATTGGCCAGCAAGCTTTCTTT.

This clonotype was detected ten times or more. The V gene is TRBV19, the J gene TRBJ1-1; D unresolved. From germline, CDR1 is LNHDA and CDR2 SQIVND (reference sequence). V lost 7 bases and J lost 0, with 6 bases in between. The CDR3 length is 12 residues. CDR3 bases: TGTGCCAGTATAGATTTGAACACTGAAGCTTTCTTT. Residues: CASIDLNTEAFF.

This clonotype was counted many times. The CDR3 DNA sequence: TGTGCCAGCAGCTTAATTGGGCGGACCTTCTCTGGGGCCAACGTCCTGACTTTC. Its translation: CASSLIGRTFSGANVLTF. V usage is TRBV7-3 and J usage is TRBJ2-6; D is undetermined. Trimming cost V 1 base and J 0 bases, with 13 bases left between them. Germline CDR1 is SGHTA and CDR2 is FQGTGA. This CDR3 spans 18 amino acids.

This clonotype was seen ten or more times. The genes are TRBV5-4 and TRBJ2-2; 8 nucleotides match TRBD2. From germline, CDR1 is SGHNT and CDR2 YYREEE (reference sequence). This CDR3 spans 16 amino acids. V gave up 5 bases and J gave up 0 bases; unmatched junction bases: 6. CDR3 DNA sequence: TGTGCCAGCAGTTCAACTAGCGGCCCGAACACCGGGGAGCTGTTTTTT. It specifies CASSSTSGPNTGELFF.

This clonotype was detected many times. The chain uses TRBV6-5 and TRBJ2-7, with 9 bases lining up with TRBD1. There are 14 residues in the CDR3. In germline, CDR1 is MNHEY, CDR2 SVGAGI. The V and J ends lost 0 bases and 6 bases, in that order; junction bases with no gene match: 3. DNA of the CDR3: TGTGCCAGCAGTTACTCCGACAGGGGGGGCGAGCAGTACTTC. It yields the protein CASSYSDRGGEQYF.

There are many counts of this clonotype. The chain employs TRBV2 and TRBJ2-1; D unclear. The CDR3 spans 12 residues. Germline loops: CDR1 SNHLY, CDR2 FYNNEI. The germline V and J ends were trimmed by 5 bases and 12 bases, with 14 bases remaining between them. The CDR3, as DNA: TGTGCCAGCAGTAGACCGCCCAGTGGGCAGTTCTTC. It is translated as CASSRPPSGQFF. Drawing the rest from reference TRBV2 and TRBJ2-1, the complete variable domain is EPEVTQTPSHQVTQMGQEVILRCVPISNHLYFYWYRQILGQKVEFLVSFYNNEISEKSEIFDDQFSVERPDGSNFTLKIRSTKLEDSAMYFCASSRPPSGQFFGPGTRLTVL.